The T cell receptor beta chain described here comes from a study of cytomegalovirus exposure and HLA in healthy donors. PCR involved 60 Vbeta and 13 Jbeta primers. Libraries were prepared by immunoSEQ multiplex PCR; TCRdb keeps only in-frame clonotypes and omits some of them. The top ten clones hold under 2% of a sample with fewer than 200,000 clones, 70% to 90% of them seen once. The germline gives CDR1 MNHNS, CDR2 SASEGT. There are 15 residues in the CDR3. The trim removed 6 bases at V and 8 bases at J, leaving 13 bases unmatched. As concerns this clone: Its antigen is unidentified.

Overall study results and limits: Certain sequence variants were highly shared and formed a cluster, and this cluster was likely a sequencing artifact. TCR beta V- and J-gene trimming, according to a later analysis, was linked to a missense DCLRE1C variant. Most TCR sequences were uncommon, yet certain public TCRs appeared in many donors.

J is TRBJ2-1 and V is TRBV6-1, with TRBD1 matching over 7 bases. Sequences were obtained from PBMCs. The source of this sequence is a woman younger than 35 in good health and CMV-seronegative. Written as DNA, the CDR3 is TGTGCCAGCAGCCTCCGGGACAGTAGGGGCGATGAGCAGTTCTTC. Protein product: CASSLRDSRGDEQFF.